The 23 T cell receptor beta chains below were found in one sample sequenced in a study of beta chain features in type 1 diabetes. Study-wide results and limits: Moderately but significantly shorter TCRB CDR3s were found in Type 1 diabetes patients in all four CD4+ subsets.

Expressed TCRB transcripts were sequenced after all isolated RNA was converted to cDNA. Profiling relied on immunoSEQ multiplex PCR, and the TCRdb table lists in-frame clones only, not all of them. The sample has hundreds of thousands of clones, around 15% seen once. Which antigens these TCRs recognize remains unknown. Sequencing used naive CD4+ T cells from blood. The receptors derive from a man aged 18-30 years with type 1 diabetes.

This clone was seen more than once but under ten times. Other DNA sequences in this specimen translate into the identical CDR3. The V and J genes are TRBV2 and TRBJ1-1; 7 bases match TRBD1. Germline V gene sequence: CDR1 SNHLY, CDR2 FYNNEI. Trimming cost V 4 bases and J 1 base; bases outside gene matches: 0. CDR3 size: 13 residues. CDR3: CASSAGGNTEAFF. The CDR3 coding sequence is TGTGCCAGCAGTGCAGGGGGGAACACTGAAGCTTTCTTT.

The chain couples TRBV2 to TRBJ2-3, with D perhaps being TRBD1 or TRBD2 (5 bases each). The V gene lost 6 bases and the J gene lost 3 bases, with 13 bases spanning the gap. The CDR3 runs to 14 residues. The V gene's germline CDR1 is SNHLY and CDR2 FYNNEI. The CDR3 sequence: CASSPQGGTDTQYF. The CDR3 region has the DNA TGTGCCAGCAGCCCCCAGGGCGGGACAGATACGCAGTATTTT.

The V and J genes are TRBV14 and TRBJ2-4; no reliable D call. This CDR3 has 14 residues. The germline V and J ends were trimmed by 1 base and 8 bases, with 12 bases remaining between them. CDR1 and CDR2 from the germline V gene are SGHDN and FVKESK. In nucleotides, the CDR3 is TGTGCCAGCAGCCAAGGACCCCCCGGCCACATTCAGTACTTC. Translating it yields CASSQGPPGHIQYF.

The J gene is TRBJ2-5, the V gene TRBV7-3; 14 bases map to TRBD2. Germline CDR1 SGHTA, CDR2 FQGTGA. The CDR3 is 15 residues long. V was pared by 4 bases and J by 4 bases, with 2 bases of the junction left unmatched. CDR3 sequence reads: CASSWTSGGRETQYF. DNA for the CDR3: TGTGCCAGCAGCTGGACTAGCGGGGGGAGAGAGACCCAGTACTTC.

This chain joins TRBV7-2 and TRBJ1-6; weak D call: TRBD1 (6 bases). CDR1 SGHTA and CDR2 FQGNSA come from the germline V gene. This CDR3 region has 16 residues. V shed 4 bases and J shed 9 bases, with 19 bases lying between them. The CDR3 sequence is CASSSTKTGSGSPLHF. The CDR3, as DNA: TGTGCCAGCAGCTCAACTAAGACAGGATCTGGTTCACCCCTCCACTTT.

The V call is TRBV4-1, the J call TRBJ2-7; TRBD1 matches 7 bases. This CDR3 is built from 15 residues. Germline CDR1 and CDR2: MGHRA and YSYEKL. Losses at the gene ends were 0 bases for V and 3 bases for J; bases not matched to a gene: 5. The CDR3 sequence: CASSQEENRGYEQYF. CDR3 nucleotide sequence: TGCGCCAGCAGCCAAGAAGAGAACAGGGGCTACGAGCAGTACTTC.

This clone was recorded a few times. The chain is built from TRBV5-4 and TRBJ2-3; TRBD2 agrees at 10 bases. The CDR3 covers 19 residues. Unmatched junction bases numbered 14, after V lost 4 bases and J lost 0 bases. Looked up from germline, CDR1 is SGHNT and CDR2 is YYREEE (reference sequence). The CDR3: CASSGARGSGRTSTDTQYF. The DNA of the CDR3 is TGTGCCAGCAGCGGCGCGCGGGGTAGCGGGAGGACGAGCACAGATACGCAGTATTTT.

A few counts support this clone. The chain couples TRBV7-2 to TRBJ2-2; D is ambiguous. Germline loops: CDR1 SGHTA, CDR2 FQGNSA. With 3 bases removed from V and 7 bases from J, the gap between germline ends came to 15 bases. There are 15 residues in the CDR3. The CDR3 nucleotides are TGTGCCAGCAGCTTTGCCGGAACAGCAGGCGGGGAGCTGTTTTTT. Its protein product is CASSFAGTAGGELFF.

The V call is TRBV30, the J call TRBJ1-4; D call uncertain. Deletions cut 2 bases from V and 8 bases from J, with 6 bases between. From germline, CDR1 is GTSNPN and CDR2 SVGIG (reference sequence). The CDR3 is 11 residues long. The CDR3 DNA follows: TGTGCCTGGAGTAGAGTGGAAAAACTGTTTTTT. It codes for CAWSRVEKLFF. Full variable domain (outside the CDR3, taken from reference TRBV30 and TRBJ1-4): SQTIHQWPATLVQPVGSPLSLECTVEGTSNPNLYWYRQAAGRGLQLLFYSVGIGQISSEVPQNLSASRPQDRQFILSSKKLLLSDSGFYLCAWSRVEKLFFGSGTQLSVL.

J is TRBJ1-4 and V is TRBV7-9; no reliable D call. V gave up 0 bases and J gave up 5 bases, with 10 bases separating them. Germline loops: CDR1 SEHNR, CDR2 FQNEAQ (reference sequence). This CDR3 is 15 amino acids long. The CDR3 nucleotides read TGTGCCAGCAGCTTAGCGGTCAGAGAGAATGAAAAACTGTTTTTT. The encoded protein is CASSLAVRENEKLFF.

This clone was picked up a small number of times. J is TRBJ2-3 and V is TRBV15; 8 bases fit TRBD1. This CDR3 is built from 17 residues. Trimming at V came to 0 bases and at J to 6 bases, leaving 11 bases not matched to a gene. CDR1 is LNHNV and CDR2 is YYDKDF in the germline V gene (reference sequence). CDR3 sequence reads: CATSRDLGGRGRDTQYF. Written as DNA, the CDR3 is TGTGCCACCAGCAGAGATCTTGGGGGCAGGGGGCGGGATACGCAGTATTTT.

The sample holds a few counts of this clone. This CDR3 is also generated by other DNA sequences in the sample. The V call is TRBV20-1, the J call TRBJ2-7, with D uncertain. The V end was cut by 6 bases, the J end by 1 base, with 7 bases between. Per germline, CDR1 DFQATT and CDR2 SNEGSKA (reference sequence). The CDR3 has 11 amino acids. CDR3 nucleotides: TGCAGTGCCGCCACGTCCTACGAGCAGTACTTC. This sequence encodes CSAATSYEQYF.

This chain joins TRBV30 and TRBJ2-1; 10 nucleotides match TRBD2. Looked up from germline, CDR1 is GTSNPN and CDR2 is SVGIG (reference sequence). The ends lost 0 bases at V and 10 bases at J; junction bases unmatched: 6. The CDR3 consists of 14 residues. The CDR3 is CAWSVRAGGLEQFF. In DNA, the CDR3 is TGTGCCTGGAGTGTAAGAGCGGGGGGGCTCGAGCAGTTCTTC.

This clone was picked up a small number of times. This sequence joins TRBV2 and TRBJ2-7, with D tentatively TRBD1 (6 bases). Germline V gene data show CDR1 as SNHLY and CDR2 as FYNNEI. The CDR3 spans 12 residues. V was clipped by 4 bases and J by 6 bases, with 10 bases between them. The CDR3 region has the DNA TGTGCCAGCAGTGTTTCAGGGGCCGAGCAGTACTTC. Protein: CASSVSGAEQYF.

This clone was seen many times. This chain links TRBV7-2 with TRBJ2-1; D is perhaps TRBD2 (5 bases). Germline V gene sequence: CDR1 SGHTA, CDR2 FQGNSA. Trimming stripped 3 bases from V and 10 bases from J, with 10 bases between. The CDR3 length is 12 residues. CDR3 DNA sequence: TGTGCCAGCAGCTTCGGGGAGAGGGAGCAGTTCTTC. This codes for CASSFGEREQFF.

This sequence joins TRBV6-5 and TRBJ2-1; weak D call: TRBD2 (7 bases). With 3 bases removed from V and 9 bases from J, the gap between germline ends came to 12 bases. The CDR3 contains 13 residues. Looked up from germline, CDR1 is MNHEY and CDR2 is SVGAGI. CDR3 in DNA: TGTGCCAGCAGTTATTACAGGGAGGGTGAGCAGTTCTTC. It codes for CASSYYREGEQFF.

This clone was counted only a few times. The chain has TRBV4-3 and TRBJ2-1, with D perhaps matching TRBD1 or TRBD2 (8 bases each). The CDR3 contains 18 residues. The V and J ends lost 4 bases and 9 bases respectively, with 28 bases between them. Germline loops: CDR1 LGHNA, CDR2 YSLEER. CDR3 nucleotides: TGCGCCAGCAGCCCTGCTCCGGGACAGGTACCCCGGGGGGGTGAGCAGTTCTTC. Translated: CASSPAPGQVPRGGEQFF.

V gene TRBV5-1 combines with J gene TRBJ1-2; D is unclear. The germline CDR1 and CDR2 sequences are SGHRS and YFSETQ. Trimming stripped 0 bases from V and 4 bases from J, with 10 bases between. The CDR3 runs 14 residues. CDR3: CASSLDTEGYGYTF. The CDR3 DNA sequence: TGCGCCAGCAGCTTGGACACGGAGGGCTATGGCTACACCTTC. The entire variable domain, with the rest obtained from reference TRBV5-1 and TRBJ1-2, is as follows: KAGVTQTPRYLIKTRGQQVTLSCSPISGHRSVSWYQQTPGQGLQFLFEYFSETQRNKGNFPGRFSGRQFSNSRSEMNVSTLELGDSALYLCASSLDTEGYGYTFGSGTRLTVV.

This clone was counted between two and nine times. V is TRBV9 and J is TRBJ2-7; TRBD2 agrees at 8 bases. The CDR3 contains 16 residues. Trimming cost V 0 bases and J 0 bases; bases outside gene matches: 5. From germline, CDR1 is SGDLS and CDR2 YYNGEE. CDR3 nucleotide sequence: TGTGCCAGCAGCGTAGGCGGTAGCGGGGCCTCCTACGAGCAGTACTTC. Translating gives CASSVGGSGASYEQYF.

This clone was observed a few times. The CDR3 protein is CASSSSMNTEAFF. DNA of the CDR3: TGCGCCAGCAGCTCAAGCATGAACACTGAAGCTTTCTTT. The chain combines TRBV4-3 with TRBJ1-1, with unresolved D. Germline V gene data show CDR1 as LGHNA and CDR2 as YSLEER. Trimming took 5 bases from V and 0 from J, leaving 7 bases between them. The CDR3 sequence is 13 residues long.

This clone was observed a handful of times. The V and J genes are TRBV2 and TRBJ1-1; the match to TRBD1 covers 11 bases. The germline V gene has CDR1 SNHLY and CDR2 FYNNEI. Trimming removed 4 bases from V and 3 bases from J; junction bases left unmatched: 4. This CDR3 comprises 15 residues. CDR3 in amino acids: CASSGDRGRDTEAFF. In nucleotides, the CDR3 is TGTGCCAGCAGTGGGGACAGGGGGAGGGACACTGAAGCTTTCTTT. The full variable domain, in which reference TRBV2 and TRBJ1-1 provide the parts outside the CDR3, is EPEVTQTPSHQVTQMGQEVILRCVPISNHLYFYWYRQILGQKVEFLVSFYNNEISEKSEIFDDQFSVERPDGSNFTLKIRSTKLEDSAMYFCASSGDRGRDTEAFFGQGTRLTVV.

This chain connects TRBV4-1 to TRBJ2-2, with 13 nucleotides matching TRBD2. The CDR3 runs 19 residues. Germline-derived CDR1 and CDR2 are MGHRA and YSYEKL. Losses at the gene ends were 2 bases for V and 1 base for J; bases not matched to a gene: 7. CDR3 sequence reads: CASSQTSGRARKNTGELFF. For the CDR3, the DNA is TGCGCCAGCAGCCAAACTAGCGGGAGGGCCAGGAAGAACACCGGGGAGCTGTTTTTT.

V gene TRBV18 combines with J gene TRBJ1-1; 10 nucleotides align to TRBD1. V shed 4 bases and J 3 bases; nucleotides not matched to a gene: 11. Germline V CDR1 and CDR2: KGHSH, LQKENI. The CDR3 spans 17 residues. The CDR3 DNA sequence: TGTGCCAGCTCACGACCTGGGACAGGGGCTGGGCACACTGAAGCTTTCTTT. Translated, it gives CASSRPGTGAGHTEAFF.